A single sample gave rise to the 26 T cell receptor beta chains below, sequenced in a study of T cell repertoires in cytomegalovirus infection. TCRdb re-called the reads with MiXCR, one entry per CDR3 protein. The sample includes approximately 750,000 distinct CDR3 sequences, approximately 40% of them seen just once. What was sequenced was PBMCs. These receptors all stem from a human donor in good health (CMV status not recorded). Some clones in this sample may be carry-over from other donors' samples.

V gene TRBV10-3 combines with J gene TRBJ2-1; 11 bases map to TRBD2. There are 14 residues in the CDR3. The trim removed 5 bases at V and 11 bases at J, leaving 8 bases unmatched. Germline CDR1 and CDR2: ENHRY and SYGVKD. The chain's CDR3 is CAISSGLAGIKQFF. The DNA of the CDR3 is TGTGCCATCAGTTCCGGACTAGCGGGCATAAAGCAGTTCTTC.

The chain combines TRBV7-8 with TRBJ1-1; a weak D match, TRBD1 (5 bases). Germline V CDR1 and CDR2: SGHVS, FQNEAQ. Trimming took off 4 bases at V and 0 bases at J, with 12 bases between the two ends. The CDR3 covers 15 residues. CDR3 DNA: TGTGCCAGCAGCTCCGGACAAGAGATGAACACTGAAGCTTTCTTT. Translation gives CASSSGQEMNTEAFF. Supplemented by reference TRBV7-8 and TRBJ1-1, the full variable domain reads GAGVSQSPRYKVAKRGQDVALRCDPISGHVSLFWYQQALGQGPEFLTYFQNEAQLDKSGLPSDRFFAERPEGSVSTLKIQRTQQEDSAVYLCASSSGQEMNTEAFFGQGTRLTVV.

Regarding this clonotype: The missing conserved phenylalanine or tryptophan at the end of this CDR3 makes a read error likely. This chain uses TRBV28 with TRBJ2-7; D is possibly TRBD2 (7 bases). The CDR3 is 14 residues long. The V end lost 11 bases, the J end lost 6 bases, and 23 bases lay between the germline ends. Germline CDR1 and CDR2: MDHEN and SYDVKM. DNA for the CDR3: TGTGCCGGGGGGGGGCCTGCGGGAACCTCCGAGCAGTACTTA. Its translation is CAGGGPAGTSEQYL.

The genes are TRBV7-8 and TRBJ2-1, with D maybe TRBD2 (7 bases). From germline, CDR1 is SGHVS and CDR2 FQNEAQ. CDR3 length equals 14 residues. Trimming left V 1 base short and J 6 bases short, with 10 bases between. CDR3 in DNA: TGTGCCAGCAGCTTAGTGGGGGGGGCCAATGAGCAGTTCTTC. This translates into CASSLVGGANEQFF.

This clonotype was seen at least ten times. The chain is built from TRBV6-2 or TRBV6-3 and TRBJ2-1; TRBD1 matches 7 bases. The CDR3 runs to 14 residues. V lost 0 bases and J lost 7; bases outside the gene matches: 3. Looked up from germline, CDR1 is MNHEY and CDR2 is SVGEGT. The CDR3 nucleotides are TGTGCCAGCAGTTACTCGTGGACAGGTAATGAGCAGTTCTTC. Its translation is CASSYSWTGNEQFF.

This clonotype has more than one count but fewer than ten. The chain recombines TRBV27 with TRBJ1-2, with TRBD1 matching 7 bases. CDR1 is MNHEY and CDR2 is SMNVEV in the germline V gene (reference sequence). The CDR3 spans 13 residues. J was trimmed by 7 bases and V by 3 bases; bases with no gene match: 5. This chain's CDR3 is CASSLVRGSGYTF. CDR3 sequence (DNA): TGTGCCAGCAGTTTGGTCAGGGGGAGTGGCTACACCTTC.

In its sample, this clonotype was seen a few times. This sequence joins TRBV7-2 and TRBJ2-1; maybe TRBD2 (6 bases). With 3 bases removed from V and 6 bases from J, the gap between germline ends came to 18 bases. The V gene's germline CDR1 is SGHTA and CDR2 FQGNSA. The CDR3 is 16 residues long. Here the CDR3 reads CASSFQTRRVGNEQFF. The CDR3 region has the DNA TGTGCCAGCAGCTTCCAGACTAGACGAGTGGGCAATGAGCAGTTCTTC. Based on the CDR3 plus reference TRBV7-2 and TRBJ2-1, the full variable domain is GAGVSQSPSNKVTEKGKDVELRCDPISGHTALYWYRQSLGQGLEFLIYFQGNSAPDKSGLPSDRFSAERTGGSVSTLTIQRTQQEDSAVYLCASSFQTRRVGNEQFFGPGTRLTVL.

This clonotype was observed a few times. V and J are TRBV20-1 and TRBJ1-5, with D hard to call. Germline values: CDR1 DFQATT, CDR2 SNEGSKA (reference sequence). The CDR3 loop spans 15 amino acids. V gave up 1 base and J gave up 4 bases, with 14 bases separating them. This CDR3 reads CSARGGGLPNQPQHF. The CDR3 bases are TGCAGTGCTAGAGGGGGAGGTCTCCCTAATCAGCCCCAGCATTTT.

With respect to this clonotype: This may stem from a read error, because a much larger clone lies one nucleotide away. V and J are TRBV11-2 and TRBJ1-1; 7 bases are shared with TRBD1. The V gene end was trimmed by 2 bases and the J gene end by 3 bases; junction bases not matched to a gene: 12. Germline values: CDR1 SGHAT, CDR2 FQNNGV. The length of the CDR3 is 17 residues. CDR3 in amino acids: CASSLSPRQGLHTEAFF. The CDR3 nucleotides are TGTGCCAGCAGCTTAAGTCCCCGACAGGGTTTGCACACTGAAGCTTTCTTT.

In its sample, this clonotype was seen a few times. This chain uses TRBV7-9 with TRBJ1-4; 7 nucleotides agree with TRBD1. The germline V gene encodes CDR1 SEHNR and CDR2 FQNEAQ (reference sequence). V shed 5 bases and J 3 bases; nucleotides not matched to a gene: 9. There are 16 residues in the CDR3. The CDR3 DNA reads as TGTGCCAGCAGCGCCTATTCAGGGGGACCTAATGAAAAACTGTTTTTT. This gives the protein CASSAYSGGPNEKLFF.

J is TRBJ2-6 and V is TRBV5-6; D possibly matches TRBD1 or TRBD2 (5 bases each). Trimming took 6 bases from V and 1 from J, leaving 17 bases between them. The CDR3 consists of 17 residues. Germline CDR1 and CDR2: SGHDT and YYEEEE. DNA of the CDR3: TGTGCCAGCACCGACCCGAGGGGACGGTCTGGGGCCAACGTCCTGACTTTC. It yields the protein CASTDPRGRSGANVLTF. The full variable domain, with the rest looked up from reference TRBV5-6 and TRBJ2-6, is DAGVTQSPTHLIKTRGQQVTLRCSPKSGHDTVSWYQQALGQGPQFIFQYYEEEERQRGNFPDRFSGHQFPNYSSELNVNALLLGDSALYLCASTDPRGRSGANVLTFGAGSRLTVL.

This clonotype has at least ten counts. V is TRBV7-6 and J is TRBJ1-5; D unresolved. CDR1 is SGHVS and CDR2 is FNYEAQ in the germline V gene. Trimming removed 5 bases from V and 7 bases from J, with 21 bases in between. The CDR3 loop spans 16 amino acids. CDR3 sequence reads: CASSPTPGHANQPQHF. CDR3 DNA: TGTGCCAGCAGCCCTACCCCCGGCCACGCAAACCAGCCCCAGCATTTT. Drawing the rest from reference TRBV7-6 and TRBJ1-5, the complete variable domain is GAGVSQSPRYKVTKRGQDVALRCDPISGHVSLYWYRQALGQGPEFLTYFNYEAQQDKSGLPNDRFSAERPEGSISTLTIQRTEQRDSAMYRCASSPTPGHANQPQHFGDGTRLSIL.

The chain recombines TRBV3-1 with TRBJ2-1, with a possible D match to TRBD2 (6 bases). Per the germline V gene, CDR1 is LGHDT and CDR2 is YNNKEL (reference sequence). V lost 8 bases to trimming and J lost 8 bases, with 13 bases between them. The length of the CDR3 is 12 residues. CDR3 DNA sequence: TGTGCCAGCGGCGGGATGGTCGATGAGCAGTTCTTC. Amino acid sequence: CASGGMVDEQFF.

The rearrangement uses TRBV13 and TRBJ1-1, with D possibly being TRBD1 (6 bases). V lost 1 base and J lost 0, with 9 bases in between. Per germline, CDR1 PRHDT and CDR2 FYEKMQ (reference sequence). The length of the CDR3 is 15 residues. This chain's CDR3 is CASSLEGEMNTEAFF. DNA of the CDR3: TGTGCCAGCAGCTTAGAGGGGGAAATGAACACTGAAGCTTTCTTT.

This clonotype was recorded a few times. This chain connects TRBV19 to TRBJ1-1, with TRBD1 as a possible D gene (5 bases). This CDR3 comprises 15 residues. The V gene lost 4 bases and the J gene lost 0 bases, with 12 bases spanning the gap. Germline lookup yields CDR1 LNHDA and CDR2 SQIVND (reference sequence). CDR3 DNA sequence: TGTGCCAGTAGTACGCACAGGACTTTGAACACTGAAGCTTTCTTT. It codes for CASSTHRTLNTEAFF.

The table lists this clonotype with many counts. This chain joins TRBV7-2 and TRBJ2-4, with 7 bases that match TRBD2. The CDR3 extends over 15 amino acids. Germline V gene lookup returns CDR1 SGHTA and CDR2 FQGNSA. Trimming at V came to 2 bases and at J to 2 bases, leaving 3 bases not matched to a gene. CDR3 sequence reads: CASSLQGGSKNIQYF. The CDR3 coding sequence is TGTGCCAGCAGCTTACAGGGAGGGTCCAAAAACATTCAGTACTTC.

This rearrangement joins TRBV2 to TRBJ2-1, with TRBD2 matching over 8 bases. V shed 7 bases, J shed 9 bases, and the junction held 5 bases outside the gene matches. Germline values: CDR1 SNHLY, CDR2 FYNNEI. CDR3 length: 12 residues. The CDR3 region is CASNGGGTEQFF. As DNA, the CDR3 is TGTGCCAGCAACGGCGGGGGGACTGAGCAGTTCTTC.

The chain combines TRBV7-9 with TRBJ1-6; possible D gene TRBD1, 5 bases. The CDR3 has 14 residues. The ends were cut back, 2 bases at V and 9 bases at J, with 11 bases in the middle. Germline lookup yields CDR1 SEHNR and CDR2 FQNEAQ (reference sequence). The chain's CDR3 is CASSLLGTSSPLHF. DNA of the CDR3: TGTGCCAGCAGCTTATTGGGGACTTCTTCACCCCTCCACTTT.

To note about this clonotype: The junction departs from germline at one end; a sequencing error may be responsible. The V call is TRBV7-2, the J call TRBJ1-2; 7 bases are shared with TRBD1. Germline CDR1 is SGHTA and CDR2 is FQGNSA. CDR3 size: 12 residues. This CDR3 reads CVSSSGTVGYTF. In DNA form, the CDR3 reads TGTGTCAGCAGCTCCGGGACAGTTGGCTACACCTTC.

The chain joins TRBV7-8 to TRBJ2-7, with D possibly matching TRBD1 (5 bases). The germline V gene encodes CDR1 SGHVS and CDR2 FQNEAQ. The length of the CDR3 is 14 residues. Trimming shortened V by 1 base and J by 4 bases, and 11 bases separated the two germline ends. CDR3 in amino acids: CASSLVVGPYEQYF. CDR3 in DNA: TGTGCCAGCAGCTTAGTTGTGGGGCCTTACGAGCAGTACTTC.

This rearrangement joins TRBV7-9 to TRBJ1-1; 7 bases map to TRBD1. Germline CDR1 reads SEHNR; CDR2 reads FQNEAQ (reference sequence). V shed 5 bases, J shed 3 bases, and the junction held 15 bases outside the gene matches. The CDR3 has 17 residues. The chain's CDR3 is CASSPYSQGQPYTEAFF. DNA for the CDR3: TGTGCCAGCAGCCCATACTCCCAGGGACAGCCGTACACTGAAGCTTTCTTT.

This clonotype was seen just once. This chain connects TRBV20-1 to TRBJ1-2, with D hard to call. The CDR3 extends over 14 amino acids. In germline, CDR1 is DFQATT, CDR2 SNEGSKA (reference sequence). Between the trimmed V and J ends, which lost 1 base and 4 bases, there was a span of 13 bases. The CDR3 here is CSARGLDLSYGYTF. CDR3 bases: TGCAGTGCTAGAGGACTCGATCTTAGCTATGGCTACACCTTC.

This clonotype came up many times. The genes are TRBV2 and TRBJ2-1; D is unclear. CDR1 is SNHLY, CDR2 FYNNEI, per germline. V was clipped by 7 bases and J by 5 bases, with 15 bases between them. The CDR3 loop spans 14 amino acids. The CDR3 DNA follows: TGTGCCAGCACCCCGTCGTGGGCTAACAATGAGCAGTTCTTC. It yields the protein CASTPSWANNEQFF.

The chain uses TRBV19 and TRBJ1-1; 7 bases align to TRBD1. The V and J ends lost 7 bases and 3 bases, in that order; junction bases with no gene match: 14. The CDR3 covers 16 residues. Germline-derived CDR1 and CDR2 are LNHDA and SQIVND (reference sequence). The CDR3 sequence is CASKTTGSVVHTEAFF. The CDR3 coding sequence is TGTGCCAGTAAGACGACAGGGTCGGTCGTTCACACTGAAGCTTTCTTT.

The chain combines TRBV6-1 with TRBJ2-2, with D possibly TRBD1 on 6 matching bases. The CDR3 sequence is 14 residues long. Per the germline V gene, CDR1 is MNHNS and CDR2 is SASEGT. The V end lost 6 bases, the J end lost 7 bases, and 15 bases lay between the germline ends. The chain's CDR3 is CASSPGTGIGELFF. The CDR3 DNA follows: TGTGCCAGCAGCCCCGGAACAGGGATCGGGGAGCTGTTTTTT.

The chain has TRBV7-2 and TRBJ1-6; 7 positions agree with TRBD1. V lost 4 bases, J lost 10 bases, and 4 bases stayed unmatched. This CDR3 is 13 amino acids long. Germline V gives CDR1 SGHTA, CDR2 FQGNSA. The CDR3 DNA follows: TGTGCCAGCAGCTACGAGGGGGCCTCACCCCTCCACTTT. This codes for CASSYEGASPLHF.